This T cell receptor (beta chain) derives from a study of cytomegalovirus exposure and HLA in healthy donors. The PCR made use of 60 Vbeta and 13 Jbeta primers. Profiling relied on immunoSEQ multiplex PCR, and the TCRdb table lists in-frame clones only, not all of them. The sample shows fewer than 350,000 clones, roughly 90% of them seen only once. Germline-derived CDR1 and CDR2 are PRHDT and FYEKMQ (reference sequence). The CDR3 has 15 amino acids. Trimming removed 3 bases from V and 1 base from J, with 7 bases in between. The sample consisted of PBMCs. This clonotype was sampled from a woman aged 18-29 years in good health and CMV-seronegative. J is TRBJ1-6 and V is TRBV13, with a tentative D call TRBD1 (5 bases). CDR3 sequence (DNA): TGTGCCAGCAGCTTTCAGGGTTCCTATAATTCACCCCTCCACTTT. This sequence encodes CASSFQGSYNSPLHF.